Reported below is one TCR beta chain. Assay: immunoSEQ multiplex PCR; the TCRdb copy retains only in-frame clones and omits some. The sample has around 44,000 clones; roughly 93% are singletons. This sample is drawn from a study of T cell changes during pregnancy in multiple sclerosis. Sequenced here: CD8+ T cells from peripheral blood mononuclear cells, sampled in the third trimester of pregnancy. The TCR was taken from a female donor with multiple sclerosis, enrolled in a pregnancy study.

The CDR3 region is CSVVLASGSYEQYF. The CDR3 DNA sequence: TGCAGCGTTGTTTTAGCCAGCGGCTCCTACGAGCAGTACTTC. V and J are TRBV29-1 and TRBJ2-5, with D perhaps matching TRBD2 (5 bases). The DNA end lines up better with TRBJ2-7; the J call may be wrong. The CDR3 covers 14 residues. Germline values: CDR1 SQVTM, CDR2 ANQGSEA.